These T cell receptor beta chains were read from a single sample in a study of cytomegalovirus exposure and HLA in healthy donors. The data were produced by immunoSEQ multiplex PCR, yet TCRdb's version contains in-frame clones alone and is incomplete. The sample includes fewer than 85,000 clones. Sequenced: PBMCs. Receptor source: a young man in good health and CMV-seronegative. Both conserved end residues are part of each CDR3. The D gene is left open where the match is weak.

D | J | V | CDR3 | DNA
- | TRBJ1-3 | TRBV10-3 | CAISELGRSSGNTIYF | TGTGCCATCAGTGAGTTGGGCAGAAGCTCTGGAAACACCATATATTTT
- | TRBJ1-4 | TRBV28 | CASSFVGAQREKLFF | TGTGCCAGCAGTTTTGTTGGGGCGCAAAGGGAAAAACTGTTTTTT
- | TRBJ2-7 | TRBV18 | CASSGGFFYEQYF | TGTGCCAGCTCAGGCGGGTTCTTCTACGAGCAGTACTTC
TRBD2 | TRBJ2-1 | TRBV6-5 | CASIDRLAGGREQFF | TGTGCCAGCATTGACAGACTAGCGGGGGGGCGGGAGCAGTTCTTC
- | TRBJ2-3 | TRBV19 | CAGSSTAADTQYF | TGTGCCGGGTCTAGCACCGCAGCAGATACGCAGTATTTT
TRBD1 | TRBJ2-1 | TRBV6-5 | CASSQGQGAYNEQFF | TGTGCCAGCAGCCAAGGACAGGGCGCCTACAATGAGCAGTTCTTC
TRBD1 | TRBJ2-7 | TRBV6-6 | CASSYQTGVGAYEQYF | TGTGCCAGCAGTTACCAGACAGGGGTGGGCGCCTACGAGCAGTACTTC
TRBD1 | TRBJ1-2 | TRBV6-6 | CASSNLSGQGNYGYTF | TGTGCCAGCAGTAACCTCTCGGGACAGGGGAACTATGGCTACACCTTC
TRBD1 | TRBJ1-1 | TRBV5-6 | CASSLNRQGNTEAFF | TGTGCCAGCAGCCTAAACAGACAGGGAAATACTGAAGCTTTCTTT
TRBD2 | TRBJ2-5 | TRBV7-6 | CASSFPGRGLETQYF | TGTGCCAGCAGCTTCCCCGGGAGGGGCCTAGAGACCCAGTACTTC
TRBD2 | TRBJ2-1 | TRBV5-6 | CASSPSGPEQFF | TGTGCCAGCAGCCCTAGCGGGCCTGAGCAGTTCTTC
TRBD1 | TRBJ1-6 | TRBV13 | CASSLMGQGNSPLHF | TGTGCCAGCAGCTTAATGGGACAGGGCAATTCACCCCTCCACTTT
TRBD2 | TRBJ2-1 | TRBV9 | CASSARGDIYNEQFF | TGTGCCAGCAGCGCTCGGGGGGATATTTACAATGAGCAGTTCTTC
- | TRBJ2-7 | TRBV6-1 | CASRGGVYEQYF | TGTGCCAGCAGAGGGGGGGTCTACGAGCAGTACTTC
TRBD1 | TRBJ2-1 | TRBV15 | CATSRRTGGSDEQFF | TGTGCCACCAGCAGAAGGACAGGGGGAAGCGATGAGCAGTTCTTC
- | TRBJ1-5 | TRBV7-8 | CASSPGWRPQHF | TGTGCCAGCAGCCCCGGTTGGAGGCCCCAGCATTTT
TRBD1 | TRBJ1-1 | TRBV5-1 | CASSSGTGNMNTEAFF | TGCGCCAGCAGTTCCGGGACAGGAAACATGAACACTGAAGCTTTCTTT
TRBD2 | TRBJ2-3 | TRBV4-3 | CASSQEGWREVGTDTQYF | TGCGCCAGCAGCCAAGAGGGATGGCGGGAGGTTGGGACAGATACGCAGTATTTT
TRBD1 | TRBJ1-1 | TRBV29-1 | CSGQTGGNTEAFF | TGCAGCGGCCAAACAGGGGGGAACACTGAAGCTTTCTTT
- | TRBJ1-1 | TRBV16 | CASSQGGPGTEAFF | TGTGCCAGCAGCCAAGGCGGCCCCGGCACTGAAGCTTTCTTT
TRBD2 | TRBJ2-3 | TRBV7-9 | CASSSRWASGSTDTQYF | TGTGCCAGCAGCTCTAGGTGGGCTAGCGGAAGCACAGATACGCAGTATTTT
TRBD2 | TRBJ2-1 | TRBV27 | CASSLLLAGESYNEQFF | TGTGCCAGCAGTTTATTGCTAGCGGGAGAATCCTACAATGAGCAGTTCTTC
TRBD1 | TRBJ1-1 | TRBV4-1 | CATGQGARDTEAFF | TGCGCCACCGGACAGGGGGCGAGAGACACTGAAGCTTTCTTT
TRBD1 | TRBJ2-7 | TRBV12-5 | CASGSPRDSPYEQYF | TGTGCTAGTGGTTCCCCCCGGGACAGCCCCTACGAGCAGTACTTC
TRBD1 | TRBJ2-5 | TRBV5-5 | CASRYTGGAETQYF | TGTGCCAGCAGGTATACAGGGGGCGCGGAGACCCAGTACTTC
- | TRBJ1-2 | TRBV7-2 | CASSDRGATNYGYTF | TGTGCCAGCAGTGATCGGGGGGCCACCAACTATGGCTACACCTTC
- | TRBJ1-5 | TRBV5-5 | CASSSTSNVLPQHF | TGTGCCAGCAGCAGTACATCAAACGTGCTGCCCCAGCATTTT
TRBD2 | TRBJ2-1 | TRBV11-2 | CASSLMPGLAYNEQFF | TGTGCCAGCAGCTTAATGCCGGGACTAGCATACAATGAGCAGTTCTTC
- | TRBJ2-7 | TRBV5-1 | CASSLGGGLPRVYEQYF | TGCGCCAGCAGCTTAGGAGGGGGCCTCCCGAGGGTCTACGAGCAGTACTTC
- | TRBJ2-7 | TRBV4-1 | CASSQRVTGKYEQYF | TGCGCCAGCAGCCAAAGGGTAACAGGGAAATACGAGCAGTACTTC
- | TRBJ1-2 | TRBV19 | CASSTTGTTYGYTF | TGTGCCAGTAGTACAACCGGGACAACCTATGGCTACACCTTC
TRBD1 | TRBJ2-2 | TRBV10-3 | CAIKGTGGEYTGELFF | TGTGCCATCAAGGGGACAGGGGGAGAGTACACCGGGGAGCTGTTTTTT
- | TRBJ2-1 | TRBV7-2 | CASSVQGSNNEQFF | TGTGCCAGCAGCGTCCAGGGGAGTAACAATGAGCAGTTCTTC
- | TRBJ1-2 | TRBV5-1 | CASSLVPEYGYTF | TGCGCCAGCAGCTTGGTACCCGAGTATGGCTACACCTTC
- | TRBJ2-7 | TRBV7-9 | CASSLGETYEQYF | TGTGCCAGCAGCTTAGGGGAGACCTACGAGCAGTACTTC
- | TRBJ2-6 | TRBV27 | CASSPTGFGANVLTF | TGTGCCAGCAGTCCAACAGGGTTTGGGGCCAACGTCCTGACTTTC
- | TRBJ1-1 | TRBV13 | CASSPNGQHTEAFF | TGTGCCAGCAGCCCTAACGGACAACACACTGAAGCTTTCTTT